These T cell receptor beta chains were read from a single sample in a study of CD8 T cells in ankylosing spondylitis. TCRdb reprocessed the 5' RACE reads via MiXCR and lists one record per CDR3 protein. The sample lists 300,000 to 350,000 distinct CDR3 sequences; about a fifth were seen once. The sequenced sample was blood, either unsorted or a sorted T cell fraction (not recorded which). The origin of the receptors is a female donor with ankylosing spondylitis or in good health (not recorded which). Each CDR3 is given without its conserved first and last residue. Clone size appears in some rows only: once, few, many, or a class for an expanded clone.

6	.	TRBV5-6	TRBJ1-2	ASSLEE
10	.	TRBV6-5	TRBJ2-1	ASSGLRREQF
13	.	TRBV20-1	TRBJ2-2	SARDRRLHTGELF
11	.	TRBV25-1	TRBJ1-2	ASRPGTGFGYT
12	few	TRBV6-1	TRBJ2-7	ASSVKGMLYEQY
9	few	TRBV7-2	TRBJ2-3	ASPGYNTQY
12	.	TRBV6-1	TRBJ1-1	ASSQPGTGEEAF
13	.	TRBV6-5	TRBJ2-2	ASSYWGGRTGELF
12	many	TRBV6-1	TRBJ1-2	ASAIGTGNYGYT
12	.	TRBV10-3	TRBJ1-1	AISAGTENTEAF
12	few	TRBV27	TRBJ2-7	ASSWGSGRDEQY
12	few	TRBV5-1	TRBJ1-2	ASSFGGDNYGYT
10	few	TRBV29-1	TRBJ2-3	SVEGREKTQY
14	many	TRBV20-1	TRBJ2-3	SATLYPREVLDTQY
15	many	TRBV21-1	TRBJ1-5	ASSKETGTDSNQPQH
12	.	TRBV6-1	TRBJ2-5	ASSRVTSSETQY
16	few	TRBV7-7	TRBJ2-2	ASSLSLVRGSTTGELF
12	many	TRBV29-1	TRBJ2-6	SVVAPAGANVLT
13	.	TRBV5-5	TRBJ2-7	ASSPRLLAGSEQY
15	few	TRBV5-8	TRBJ2-1	ASSLGSPRTSYNEQF
13	.	TRBV6-1	TRBJ2-3	ASSKRGGSGDTQY
14	many	TRBV10-3	TRBJ1-2	AISESNPGRRDGYT
11	.	TRBV20-1	TRBJ2-5	SARGGLGETQY
10	few	TRBV12-3/TRBV12-4	TRBJ2-4	ASRRGGAIQY
14	few	TRBV6-2/TRBV6-3	TRBJ2-1	ASRLLGTSPYNEQF
11	few	TRBV5-4	TRBJ1-1	ASTFSGNTEAF
15	.	TRBV5-1	TRBJ2-1	ASRGLAGGGPYNEQF
13	.	TRBV12-3/TRBV12-4	TRBJ2-3	ASSLLGGSADTQY
11	few	TRBV2	TRBJ2-1	ANGLARNYEQF
11	.	TRBV7-2	TRBJ2-7	ASSLGGRYEQY
11	.	TRBV2	TRBJ2-5	ASSEAQEETQY
12	once	TRBV6-5	TRBJ1-5	ASSYREGNQPQH
12	once	TRBV6-1	TRBJ2-7	ASSKAGAHNEQY
13	.	TRBV12-3/TRBV12-4	TRBJ1-6	ASSLAGTVNSPLH
11	.	TRBV23-1	TRBJ2-4	ASSQRDRSWGY
10	few	TRBV12-3/TRBV12-4	TRBJ1-2	ASSSDGDGYT
15	.	TRBV7-2	TRBJ2-1	ASSPSLLAGGHNEQF
10	many	TRBV29-1	TRBJ1-2	SFADRVEGYT
12	.	TRBV4-3	TRBJ2-1	ASSQSGRGGEQF
13	few	TRBV20-1	TRBJ2-3	SASPGAGESDTQY
12	few	TRBV20-1	TRBJ2-3	SASKPGLTDTQY
12	.	TRBV5-6	TRBJ2-4	ASSLYQDLGIQY
9	few	TRBV28	TRBJ2-5	ASSMVLTQY
13	many	TRBV29-1	TRBJ2-3	SVQSSGSRTDTQY
15	many	TRBV10-3	TRBJ2-3	AISERLAGGPGDTQY
11	.	TRBV24-1	TRBJ2-3	ATSGPPADTQY
12	.	TRBV6-5	TRBJ2-1	ASSYGRSYNEQF
11	few	TRBV6-6	TRBJ1-1	ASRREPNTEAF
12	once	TRBV24-1	TRBJ2-3	ATSDSLGTDTQY
11	many	TRBV4-3	TRBJ2-3	ASSQELDYTQY
16	.	TRBV11-2	TRBJ2-1	ASSFGFPGLGISNEQF
11	few	TRBV20-1	TRBJ2-5	SARVLRQETQY
11	few	TRBV5-4	TRBJ2-7	ASTLDRAYEQY